The 16 T cell receptor beta chains below come from one sample, sequenced in a study of T cells in Graves' hyperthyroidism and ophthalmopathy. Template material for amplifying TCR beta CDR3 regions consisted of RNA transcripts. HTBI primers were employed in a first-round RT-PCR of the TCR CDR3. TCRdb re-called the multiplex PCR reads with MiXCR, one entry per CDR3 protein. The sample consists of fewer than 750,000 distinct CDR3 sequences, more than 14% of them appearing once. The sequencing sample was made of blood. All receptors derive from a woman in her fifties or sixties with Graves' ophthalmopathy.

This clonotype was seen many times. The chain joins TRBV7-2 to TRBJ1-4; D ambiguous. V lost 5 bases and J 0 bases, leaving 13 bases between the germline ends. The CDR3 totals 16 residues. Germline V gene lookup returns CDR1 SGHTA and CDR2 FQGNSA. The CDR3 bases are TGTGCCAGCAGCCCCCCTCGGGGTGCAACTAATGAAAAACTGTTTTTT. Amino acids: CASSPPRGATNEKLFF.

This clonotype was found many times. The genes are TRBV5-1 and TRBJ1-1; D is perhaps TRBD1 (6 bases). Deletions cut 0 bases from V and 1 base from J, with 10 bases between. CDR1 SGHRS and CDR2 YFSETQ come from the germline V gene. This CDR3 is 15 amino acids long. The CDR3 here is CASSLGGAENTEAFF. CDR3 nucleotides: TGCGCCAGCAGCTTGGGGGGGGCGGAGAACACTGAAGCTTTCTTT.

This clonotype was detected a few times. The chain combines TRBV4-2 with TRBJ1-5; D perhaps matches TRBD1 (6 bases). The V end was cut by 3 bases, the J end by 4 bases, with 25 bases between. The CDR3 is 19 residues long. Germline CDR1 LGHNA, CDR2 YNFKEQ. DNA of the CDR3: TGTGCCAGCAGCCACCTCATCCCCGGCTCGACAGGTCCAAATCAGCCCCAGCATTTT. It codes for CASSHLIPGSTGPNQPQHF.

This clonotype was recorded many times. V is TRBV7-8 and J is TRBJ2-7; 8 bases are shared with TRBD2. CDR1 SGHVS and CDR2 FQNEAQ come from the germline V gene. Unmatched junction bases numbered 2, after V lost 3 bases and J lost 4 bases. The CDR3 consists of 13 residues. The CDR3 DNA reads TGTGCCAGCAGCTTGCGACTAGCGTACGAGCAGTACTTC. It yields the protein CASSLRLAYEQYF.

This clonotype was counted many times. The V and J genes are TRBV27 and TRBJ2-5; TRBD1 matches at 9 bases. Germline V gene lookup returns CDR1 MNHEY and CDR2 SMNVEV (reference sequence). Losses at the gene ends were 10 bases for V and 4 bases for J; bases not matched to a gene: 7. The CDR3 totals 13 residues. Here the CDR3 reads CATHRGLGETQYF. In DNA form, the CDR3 reads TGTGCCACCCACAGGGGGCTTGGAGAGACCCAGTACTTC.

Many counts were recorded for this clonotype. This sequence joins TRBV20-1 and TRBJ2-7; TRBD2 agrees at 9 bases. V shed 0 bases and J 6 bases; nucleotides not matched to a gene: 21. The germline CDR1 and CDR2 sequences are DFQATT and SNEGSKA (reference sequence). The CDR3 runs 19 residues. The CDR3 sequence is CSARDRGRASHLLSSEQYF. The CDR3 coding sequence is TGCAGTGCTAGAGATCGCGGGAGGGCCTCACATCTCCTATCAAGCGAGCAGTACTTC.

This clonotype was picked up many times. The chain carries TRBV12-3 or TRBV12-4 and TRBJ1-2; D is perhaps TRBD1 (5 bases). The V and J ends lost 1 base and 4 bases respectively, with 13 bases between them. This CDR3 comprises 15 residues. The CDR3 region is CASSLEGLEFYGYTF. The CDR3 nucleotides read TGTGCCAGCAGTTTAGAGGGACTCGAGTTCTATGGCTACACCTTC.

This clonotype was counted many times. V usage is TRBV6-1 and J usage is TRBJ2-7, with TRBD1 identical over 10 bases. The CDR3 has 15 amino acids. Unmatched junction bases numbered 14, after V lost 6 bases and J lost 9 bases. Per germline, CDR1 MNHNS and CDR2 SASEGT. CDR3 residues: CASSRFLGQGLGQYF. For the CDR3, the DNA is TGTGCCAGCAGCCGTTTCCTGGGACAGGGGTTGGGGCAGTACTTC.

The table lists this clonotype with many counts. The rearrangement links TRBV30 to TRBJ2-5; maybe TRBD2 (5 bases). Per the germline V gene, CDR1 is GTSNPN and CDR2 is SVGIG (reference sequence). With 2 bases removed from V and 7 bases from J, the gap between germline ends came to 14 bases. The CDR3 extends over 13 amino acids. The CDR3: CAWSSQPRGTQYF. In DNA, the CDR3 is TGTGCCTGGAGTTCACAGCCACGGGGGACCCAGTACTTC. The variable domain in full, completed from reference TRBV30 and TRBJ2-5, reads SQTIHQWPATLVQPVGSPLSLECTVEGTSNPNLYWYRQAAGRGLQLLFYSVGIGQISSEVPQNLSASRPQDRQFILSSKKLLLSDSGFYLCAWSSQPRGTQYFGPGTRLLVL.

This clonotype was observed many times. The chain links TRBV20-1 to TRBJ2-5; D is unclear. The CDR3 length is 16 residues. Germline V lookup: CDR1 DFQATT, CDR2 SNEGSKA (reference sequence). V shed 3 bases and J shed 4 bases, with 21 bases lying between them. CDR3 in amino acids: CSASPPGSRISETQYF. In nucleotides, the CDR3 is TGCAGTGCTAGCCCCCCGGGCAGCCGGATATCAGAGACCCAGTACTTC.

This clonotype was counted between two and nine times. V usage is TRBV5-1 and J usage is TRBJ1-5; the D gene is possibly TRBD1 (6 bases). The CDR3 has 18 amino acids. Germline lookup yields CDR1 SGHRS and CDR2 YFSETQ. The V gene lost 5 bases and the J gene lost 4 bases, with 25 bases spanning the gap. CDR3 region: CASRLYCDRMGKNQPQHF. The CDR3 DNA sequence: TGCGCCAGCAGATTGTATTGCGACAGGATGGGGAAGAATCAGCCCCAGCATTTT.

This clonotype has just a few counts. V is TRBV7-9 and J is TRBJ2-7, with TRBD1 matching 7 bases. Germline V gene data show CDR1 as SEHNR and CDR2 as FQNEAQ (reference sequence). Trimming at V came to 4 bases and at J to 2 bases, leaving 5 bases not matched to a gene. The CDR3 length is 14 residues. CDR3: CASSSGQETYEQYF. For the CDR3, the DNA is TGTGCCAGCAGCTCCGGACAGGAGACCTACGAGCAGTACTTC.

This clonotype showed up many times. The chain employs TRBV20-1 and TRBJ2-1; a possible D gene is TRBD2 (6 bases). The CDR3 is 15 residues long. The V end was cut by 6 bases, the J end by 1 base, with 16 bases between. The V gene's germline CDR1 is DFQATT and CDR2 SNEGSKA (reference sequence). In DNA, the CDR3 is TGCAGTGCCCCCCCCGGAGGGGCGTCCTACAATGAGCAGTTCTTC. Encoded protein: CSAPPGGASYNEQFF.

This clonotype was recorded many times. The chain links TRBV12-3 or TRBV12-4 to TRBJ2-7; 11 bases fit TRBD1. This CDR3 is 15 amino acids long. V was clipped by 8 bases and J by 3 bases; unmatched bases: 9. The CDR3 sequence: CASGTGTGGIYEQYF. CDR3 sequence (DNA): TGTGCCAGCGGCACCGGGACAGGGGGTATCTACGAGCAGTACTTC.

In this sample, this clonotype turned up many times. J is TRBJ2-7 and V is TRBV20-1; no reliable D call. The CDR3 consists of 13 residues. V was shortened by 4 bases and J by 0 bases, with 10 bases between the two germline ends. CDR1 DFQATT and CDR2 SNEGSKA come from the germline V gene (reference sequence). This CDR3 reads CSAIYSSSYEQYF. The DNA of the CDR3 is TGCAGTGCTATTTATAGCAGCTCCTACGAGCAGTACTTC.

V gene TRBV15 combines with J gene TRBJ2-3; 12 bases align to TRBD2. CDR1 is LNHNV, CDR2 YYDKDF, per germline (reference sequence). Germline trimming cut 4 bases from V and 2 bases from J; bases unmatched to any gene: 4. CDR3 length: 16 residues. The CDR3 reads CATSTGLAGTTDTQYF. Written as DNA, the CDR3 is TGTGCCACCAGCACAGGACTAGCGGGGACCACAGATACGCAGTATTTT.